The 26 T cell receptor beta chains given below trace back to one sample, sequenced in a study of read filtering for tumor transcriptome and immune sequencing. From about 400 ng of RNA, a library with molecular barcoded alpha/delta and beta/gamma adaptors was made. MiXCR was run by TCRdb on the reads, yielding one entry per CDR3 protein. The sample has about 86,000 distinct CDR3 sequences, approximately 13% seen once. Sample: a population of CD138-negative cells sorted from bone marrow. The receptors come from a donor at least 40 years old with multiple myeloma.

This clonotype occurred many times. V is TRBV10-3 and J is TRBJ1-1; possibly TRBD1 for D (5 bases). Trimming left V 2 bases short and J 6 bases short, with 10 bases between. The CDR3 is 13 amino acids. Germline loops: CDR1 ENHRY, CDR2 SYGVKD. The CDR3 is CAISERDAPEAFF. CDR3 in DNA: TGTGCCATCAGTGAGCGGGACGCCCCTGAAGCTTTCTTT.

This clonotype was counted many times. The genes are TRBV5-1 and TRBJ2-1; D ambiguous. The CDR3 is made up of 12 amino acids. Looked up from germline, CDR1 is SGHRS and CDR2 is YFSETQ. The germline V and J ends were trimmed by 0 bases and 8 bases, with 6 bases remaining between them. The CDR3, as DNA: TGCGCCAGCAGCTTGGACAGAGATGAGCAGTTCTTC. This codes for CASSLDRDEQFF.

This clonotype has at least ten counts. The chain's CDR3 is CASTYRGGPSSYNEQFF. The CDR3 DNA is TGCGCCAGCACTTACCGGGGGGGACCCAGCTCCTACAATGAGCAGTTCTTC. The genes are TRBV5-1 and TRBJ2-1; 8 nucleotides align to TRBD2. Germline V lookup: CDR1 SGHRS, CDR2 YFSETQ. The CDR3 contains 17 residues. With 6 bases clipped from V and 0 bases from J, the junction kept 11 bases outside the gene matches.

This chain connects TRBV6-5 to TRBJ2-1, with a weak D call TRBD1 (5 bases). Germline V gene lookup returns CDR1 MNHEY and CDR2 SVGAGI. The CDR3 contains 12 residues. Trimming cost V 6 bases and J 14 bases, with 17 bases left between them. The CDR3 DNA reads TGTGCCAGCAGGGACACACAAAAAGGGGAGTTCTTC. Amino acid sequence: CASRDTQKGEFF.

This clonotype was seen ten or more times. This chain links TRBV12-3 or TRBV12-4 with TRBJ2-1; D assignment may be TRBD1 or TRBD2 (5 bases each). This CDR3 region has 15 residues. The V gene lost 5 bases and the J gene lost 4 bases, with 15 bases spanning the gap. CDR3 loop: CASSLRDGLYNEQFF. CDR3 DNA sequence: TGTGCCAGCAGTCTTAGGGACGGACTTTACAATGAGCAGTTCTTC.

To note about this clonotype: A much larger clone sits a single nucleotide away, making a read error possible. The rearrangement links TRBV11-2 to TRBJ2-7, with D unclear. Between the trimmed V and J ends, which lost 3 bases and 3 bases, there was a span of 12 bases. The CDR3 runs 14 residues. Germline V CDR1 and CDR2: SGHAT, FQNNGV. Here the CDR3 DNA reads TGTGCCAGCAGCTTCCCCGGGCCCCACTACGAGCAGTACTTC. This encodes CASSFPGPHYEQYF.

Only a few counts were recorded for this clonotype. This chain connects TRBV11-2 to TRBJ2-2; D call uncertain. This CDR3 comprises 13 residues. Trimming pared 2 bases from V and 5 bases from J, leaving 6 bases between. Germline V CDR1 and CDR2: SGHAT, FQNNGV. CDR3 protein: CASSLSITGELFF. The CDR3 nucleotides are TGTGCCAGCAGCTTATCAATTACCGGGGAGCTGTTTTTT.

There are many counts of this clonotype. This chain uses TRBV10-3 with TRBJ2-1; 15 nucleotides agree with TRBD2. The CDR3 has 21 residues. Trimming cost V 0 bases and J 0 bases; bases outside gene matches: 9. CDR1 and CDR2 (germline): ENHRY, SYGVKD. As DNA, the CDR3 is TGTGCCATCAGTGAGTCCCCTGGACTAGCGGGAGGGCGGAGCTCCTACAATGAGCAGTTCTTC. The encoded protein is CAISESPGLAGGRSSYNEQFF.

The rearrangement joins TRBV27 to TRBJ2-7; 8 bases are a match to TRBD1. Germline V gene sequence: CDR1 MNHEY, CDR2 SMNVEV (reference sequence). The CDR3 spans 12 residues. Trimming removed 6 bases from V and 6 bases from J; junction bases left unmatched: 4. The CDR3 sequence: CASRQQGAEQYF. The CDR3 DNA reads TGTGCCAGCAGGCAGCAGGGGGCCGAGCAGTACTTC.

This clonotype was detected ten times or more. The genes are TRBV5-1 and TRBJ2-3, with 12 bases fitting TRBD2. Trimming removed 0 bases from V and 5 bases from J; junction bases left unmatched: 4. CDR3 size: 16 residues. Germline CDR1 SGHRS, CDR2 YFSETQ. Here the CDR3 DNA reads TGCGCCAGCAGCTTGGACCTAGCGGGAGGGGGAGATACGCAGTATTTT. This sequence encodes CASSLDLAGGGDTQYF.

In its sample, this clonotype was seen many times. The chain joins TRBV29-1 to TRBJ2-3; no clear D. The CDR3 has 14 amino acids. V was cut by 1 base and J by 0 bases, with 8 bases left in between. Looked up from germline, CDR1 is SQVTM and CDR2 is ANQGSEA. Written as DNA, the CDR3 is TGCAGCGTTGAAGCCCGCCTGAGCACAGATACGCAGTATTTT. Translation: CSVEARLSTDTQYF.

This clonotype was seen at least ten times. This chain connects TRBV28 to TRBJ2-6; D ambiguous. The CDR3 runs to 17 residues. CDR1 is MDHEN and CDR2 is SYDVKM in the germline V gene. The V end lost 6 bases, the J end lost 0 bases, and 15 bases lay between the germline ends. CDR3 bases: TGTGCCAGCAGAGGACGCCTCCCACACTCTGGGGCCAACGTCCTGACTTTC. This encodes CASRGRLPHSGANVLTF.

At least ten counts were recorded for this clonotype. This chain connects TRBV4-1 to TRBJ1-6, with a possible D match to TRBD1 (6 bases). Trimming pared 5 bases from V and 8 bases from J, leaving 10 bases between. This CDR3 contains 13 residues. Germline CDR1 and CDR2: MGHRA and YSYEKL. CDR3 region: CASSGGPDSPLHF. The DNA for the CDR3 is TGCGCCAGCAGCGGGGGCCCGGATTCACCCCTCCACTTT.

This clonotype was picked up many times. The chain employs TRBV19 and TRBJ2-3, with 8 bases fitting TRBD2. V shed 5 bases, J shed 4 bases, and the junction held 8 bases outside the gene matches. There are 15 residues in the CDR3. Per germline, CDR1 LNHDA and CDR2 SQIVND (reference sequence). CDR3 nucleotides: TGTGCCAGTAGTTCCGGGACTAGGGGGTCAGATACGCAGTATTTT. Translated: CASSSGTRGSDTQYF.

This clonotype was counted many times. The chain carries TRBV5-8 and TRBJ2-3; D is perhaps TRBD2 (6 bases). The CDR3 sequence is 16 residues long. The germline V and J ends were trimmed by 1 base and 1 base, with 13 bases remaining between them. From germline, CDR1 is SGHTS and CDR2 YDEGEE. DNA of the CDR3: TGTGCCAGCAGCTTGAGAGGAGGGTTCCGCACAGATACGCAGTATTTT. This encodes CASSLRGGFRTDTQYF.

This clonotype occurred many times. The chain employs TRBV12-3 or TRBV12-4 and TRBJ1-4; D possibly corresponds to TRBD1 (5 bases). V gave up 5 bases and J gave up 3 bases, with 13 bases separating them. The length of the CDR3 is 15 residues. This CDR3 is CASSLRGAANEKLFF. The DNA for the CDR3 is TGTGCCAGCAGTCTACGGGGCGCGGCTAATGAAAAACTGTTTTTT.

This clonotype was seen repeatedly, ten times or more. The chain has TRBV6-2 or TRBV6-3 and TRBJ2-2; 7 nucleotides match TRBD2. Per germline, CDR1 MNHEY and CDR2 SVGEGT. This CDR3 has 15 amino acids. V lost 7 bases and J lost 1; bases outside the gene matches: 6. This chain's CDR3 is CASKTGTKNTGELFF. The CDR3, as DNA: TGTGCCAGCAAGACCGGGACTAAGAACACCGGGGAGCTGTTTTTT.

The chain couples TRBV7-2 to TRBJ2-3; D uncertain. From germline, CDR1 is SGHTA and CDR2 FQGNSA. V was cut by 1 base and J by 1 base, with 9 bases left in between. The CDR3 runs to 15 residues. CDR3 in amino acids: CASSLGLRRTDTQYF. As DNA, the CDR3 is TGTGCCAGCAGCTTAGGGCTGCGCCGCACAGATACGCAGTATTTT.

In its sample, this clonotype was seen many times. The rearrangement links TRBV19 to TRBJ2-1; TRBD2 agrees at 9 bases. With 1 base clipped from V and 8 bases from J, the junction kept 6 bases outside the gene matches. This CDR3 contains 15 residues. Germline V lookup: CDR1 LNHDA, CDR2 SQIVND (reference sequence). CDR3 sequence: CASSIGAGGPDEQFF. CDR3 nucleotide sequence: TGTGCCAGTAGTATAGGGGCGGGAGGGCCGGATGAGCAGTTCTTC.

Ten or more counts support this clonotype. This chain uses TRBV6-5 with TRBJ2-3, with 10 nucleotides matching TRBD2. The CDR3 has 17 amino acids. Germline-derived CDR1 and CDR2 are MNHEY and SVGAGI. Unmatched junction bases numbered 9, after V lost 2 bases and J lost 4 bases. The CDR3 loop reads CASSYQGQAGGPDTQYF. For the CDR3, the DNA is TGTGCCAGCAGTTACCAGGGACAAGCGGGAGGGCCAGATACGCAGTATTTT.

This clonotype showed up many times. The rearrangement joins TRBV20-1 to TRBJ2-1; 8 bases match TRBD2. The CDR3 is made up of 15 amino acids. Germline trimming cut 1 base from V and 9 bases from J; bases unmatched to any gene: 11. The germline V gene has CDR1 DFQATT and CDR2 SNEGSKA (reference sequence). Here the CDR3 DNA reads TGCAGTGCTAGAGCTGCGGGACTAGTCGGTAGTGAGCAGTTCTTC. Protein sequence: CSARAAGLVGSEQFF.

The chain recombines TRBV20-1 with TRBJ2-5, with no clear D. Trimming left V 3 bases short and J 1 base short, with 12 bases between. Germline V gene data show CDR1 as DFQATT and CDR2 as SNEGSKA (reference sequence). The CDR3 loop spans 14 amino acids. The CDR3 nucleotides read TGCAGTGCTAGCAAGGTCCGAAGCCAAGAGACCCAGTACTTC. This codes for CSASKVRSQETQYF.

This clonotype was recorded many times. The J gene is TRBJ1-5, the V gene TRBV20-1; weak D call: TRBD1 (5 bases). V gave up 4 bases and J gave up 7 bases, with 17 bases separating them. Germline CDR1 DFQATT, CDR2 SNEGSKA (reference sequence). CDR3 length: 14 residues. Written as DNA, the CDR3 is TGCAGTGCTATACAGTCAGGGTCGGGACAGCCCCAGCATTTT. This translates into CSAIQSGSGQPQHF.

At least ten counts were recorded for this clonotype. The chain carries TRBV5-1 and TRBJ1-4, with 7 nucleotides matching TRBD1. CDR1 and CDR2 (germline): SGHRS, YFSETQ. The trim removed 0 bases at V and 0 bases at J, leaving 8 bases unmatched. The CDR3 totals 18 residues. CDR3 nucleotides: TGCGCCAGCAGCTTGGGGGGGACAGCTATCGCAACTAATGAAAAACTGTTTTTT. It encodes CASSLGGTAIATNEKLFF.

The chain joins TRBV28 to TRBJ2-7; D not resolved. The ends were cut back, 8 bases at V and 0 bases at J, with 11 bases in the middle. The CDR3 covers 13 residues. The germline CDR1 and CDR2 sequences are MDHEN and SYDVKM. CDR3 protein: CASLTTSSYEQYF. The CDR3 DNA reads TGTGCCAGCCTCACGACAAGCTCCTACGAGCAGTACTTC.

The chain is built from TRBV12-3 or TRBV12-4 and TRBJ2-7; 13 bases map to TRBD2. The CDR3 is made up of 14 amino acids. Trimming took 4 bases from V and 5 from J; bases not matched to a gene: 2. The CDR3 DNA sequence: TGTGCCAGCAGTTGGACTAGCGGGAGCGACGAGCAGTACTTC. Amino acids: CASSWTSGSDEQYF.